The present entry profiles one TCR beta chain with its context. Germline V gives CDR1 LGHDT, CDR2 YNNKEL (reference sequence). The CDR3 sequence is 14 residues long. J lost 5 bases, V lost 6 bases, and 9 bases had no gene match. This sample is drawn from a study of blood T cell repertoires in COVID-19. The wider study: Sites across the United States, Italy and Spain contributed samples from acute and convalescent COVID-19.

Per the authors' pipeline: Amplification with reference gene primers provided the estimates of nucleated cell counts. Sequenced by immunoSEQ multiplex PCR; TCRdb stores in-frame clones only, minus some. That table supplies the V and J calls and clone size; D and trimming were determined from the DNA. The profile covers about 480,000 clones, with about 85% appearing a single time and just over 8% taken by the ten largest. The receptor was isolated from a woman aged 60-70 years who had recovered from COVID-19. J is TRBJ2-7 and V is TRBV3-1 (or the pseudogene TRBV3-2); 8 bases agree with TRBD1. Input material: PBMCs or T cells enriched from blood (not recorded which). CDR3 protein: CASRSMDRDHEQYF. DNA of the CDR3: TGTGCCAGCAGATCGATGGACAGGGACCACGAGCAGTACTTC.